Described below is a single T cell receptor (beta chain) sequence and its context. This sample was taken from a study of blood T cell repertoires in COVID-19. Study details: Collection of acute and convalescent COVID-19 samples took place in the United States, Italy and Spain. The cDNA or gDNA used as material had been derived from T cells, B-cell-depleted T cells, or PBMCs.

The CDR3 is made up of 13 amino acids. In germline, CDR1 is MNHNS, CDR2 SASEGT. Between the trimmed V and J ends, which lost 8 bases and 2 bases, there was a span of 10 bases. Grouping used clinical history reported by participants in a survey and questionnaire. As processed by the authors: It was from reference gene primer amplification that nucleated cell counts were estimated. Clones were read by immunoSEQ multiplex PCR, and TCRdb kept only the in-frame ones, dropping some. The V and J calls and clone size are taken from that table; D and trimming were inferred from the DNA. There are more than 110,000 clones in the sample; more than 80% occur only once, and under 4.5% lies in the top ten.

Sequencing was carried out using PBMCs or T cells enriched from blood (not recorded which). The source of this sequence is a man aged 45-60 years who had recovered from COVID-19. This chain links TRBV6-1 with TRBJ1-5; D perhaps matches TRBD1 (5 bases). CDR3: CASFRDGNQPQHF. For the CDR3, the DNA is TGTGCCAGCTTCAGGGATGGCAATCAGCCCCAGCATTTT.